Listed below are T cell receptor beta chains from one sample, sequenced in a study of CD8+CD57+ T cells in acquired aplastic anemia. TCRdb re-called the reads with MiXCR, one entry per CDR3 protein. The sample contains 200,000 to 250,000 distinct CDR3 sequences, around three fifths of which appear only once. The specimen was sorted CD4+, CD8+, or CD8+CD57+ T cells (not recorded which) from PBMCs. Every receptor here comes from a human donor with aplastic anemia. Both conserved end residues are part of each CDR3. A D gene is named only where the DNA matches it firmly. Only part of the rows carry a size: once, few, many, or a class if the clone is expanded.

clone_size j_call v_call d_call cdr3_nt cdr3_aa
few TRBJ2-1 TRBV4-2 TRBD1 TGTGCCAGCAGTTCCACCGGACAGGGGGTCCCGTTCTTC CASSSTGQGVPFF
- TRBJ1-2 TRBV20-1 TRBD1 TGCAGTGCTACGTCCGACAGGGACAACTATGGCTACACCTTC CSATSDRDNYGYTF
few TRBJ2-1 TRBV13 - TGTGCCAGCACCCCGGGGCGGGGAAATGAGCAGTTCTTC CASTPGRGNEQFF
many TRBJ2-3 TRBV24-1 TRBD2 TGTGCCACCAGTGATGAATCCGGACTAGCGCCAGATACGCAGTATTTT CATSDESGLAPDTQYF
- TRBJ2-2 TRBV20-1 - TGCAGTGCTAGAGATGAGCCGGGCAAGAACACCGGGGAGCTGTTTTTT CSARDEPGKNTGELFF
- TRBJ2-7 TRBV7-9 TRBD2 TGTGCCAGCAGCTTAGTAGCGGGAGGGATGTACGAGCAGTACTTC CASSLVAGGMYEQYF
once TRBJ2-7 TRBV2 TRBD1 TGTGCCAGCAGAGAATCGGGACAGTTTATCTACGAGCAGTACTTC CASRESGQFIYEQYF
- TRBJ2-1 TRBV3-1 - TGTGCCAGCAGCCAATTTCGGGGAAATGAGCAGTTCTTC CASSQFRGNEQFF
- TRBJ2-5 TRBV20-1 - TGCAGTGCTAGAACCGGGGTTCAAGAGACCCAGTACTTC CSARTGVQETQYF
- TRBJ1-6 TRBV5-6 TRBD1 TGTGCCAGCAGCTTGGATTCCGGGACAGGGAATTCACCCCTCCACTTT CASSLDSGTGNSPLHF
many TRBJ2-7 TRBV2 - TGTGCCAGCAATGCGGGCAGTCCCTACGAGCAGTACTTC CASNAGSPYEQYF
few TRBJ2-7 TRBV15 - TGTGCCACCAGCAGAGAACGACGAGGGTACTACGAGCAGTACTTC CATSRERRGYYEQYF
many TRBJ1-1 TRBV15 - TGTGCCACGCCCAGAGAACAGGGCTCTGTGGGCACTGAAGCTTTCTTT CATPREQGSVGTEAFF
- TRBJ1-2 TRBV25-1 - TGTGCCAGCAGTGAAACCGGGGGAAAGGGCTACACCTTC CASSETGGKGYTF
- TRBJ1-4 TRBV20-1 - TGCAGTGCTGGAAAATCCGGGACGAGTGGGAACAATGAAAAACTGTTTTTT CSAGKSGTSGNNEKLFF
- TRBJ2-1 TRBV7-8 TRBD2 TGTGCCAGCAGCTTATCGGTACGGGAGGACTACTCCTACAATGAGCAGTTCTTC CASSLSVREDYSYNEQFF
- TRBJ2-7 TRBV20-1 - TGCAGTGCCCCTCTCGGACAGAACTACGAGCAGTACTTC CSAPLGQNYEQYF
- TRBJ2-3 TRBV19 - TGTGCCAGTACGGACAGCCCCGTCCCTCGCACAGATACGCAGTATTTT CASTDSPVPRTDTQYF
- TRBJ2-3 TRBV20-1 TRBD2 TGCAGTGCTCAGTCCGGGACTAGCGGGGTTCCAACAGATACGCAGTATTTT CSAQSGTSGVPTDTQYF
- TRBJ2-1 TRBV5-1 TRBD2 TGCGCCAGCAGCTTGGGTTTGGGTTCTAGCGGGGTCGAGCAGTTCTTC CASSLGLGSSGVEQFF
- TRBJ2-3 TRBV6-4 - TGTGCCATCTGGAGGCCAGGAACAGATACGCAGTATTTT CAIWRPGTDTQYF
- TRBJ2-5 TRBV2 TRBD2 TGTGCCAGCAGTGAGTGGGGAGGGAGGGAAGAGACCCAGTACTTC CASSEWGGREETQYF
- TRBJ2-3 TRBV3-1 TRBD2 TGTGCCAGCAGCCAAAACCGGGGGGGCCTGACAGATACGCAGTATTTT CASSQNRGGLTDTQYF
- TRBJ2-7 TRBV4-2 TRBD2 TGTGCCAGCAGCTCGGGAGGGGGTGAGCAGTACTTC CASSSGGGEQYF
- TRBJ1-5 TRBV14 - TGTGCCAGCAGCCAATACGTAAATCAGCCCCAGCATTTT CASSQYVNQPQHF
- TRBJ1-2 TRBV27 TRBD1 TGTGCCAGCAGTTTAGCCCGGGACAGTTTTTATGGCTACACCTTC CASSLARDSFYGYTF
once TRBJ2-1 TRBV2 - TGTGCCAGCAGTGGTGGGTATGAGCAGTTCTTC CASSGGYEQFF
- TRBJ2-1 TRBV2 TRBD2 TGTGCCAGCAGCGATAGCGGGAGTGTCGGTGAGCAGTTCTTC CASSDSGSVGEQFF
few TRBJ2-1 TRBV7-2 TRBD2 TGTGCCAGCAGGACTAGCGGGAGAAGACCCTACAATGAGCAGTTCTTC CASRTSGRRPYNEQFF
many TRBJ1-1 TRBV9 - TGTGCCAGCAGCGTAGGTCACCGTGGGGGGCTGAACACTGAAGCTTTCTTT CASSVGHRGGLNTEAFF
- TRBJ2-1 TRBV10-1 - TGCGCCAGCCCAGAGGGAACCAATGAGCAGTTCTTC CASPEGTNEQFF
once TRBJ2-5 TRBV10-3 TRBD2 TGTGCCATCAGCGGACTAGCGGGGGCCCAAGAGACCCAGTACTTC CAISGLAGAQETQYF
- TRBJ1-4 TRBV5-4 TRBD1 TGTGCCAGCAGCCAGAGGACAGGGAATGAAAAACTGTTTTTT CASSQRTGNEKLFF
- TRBJ2-7 TRBV19 - TGTGGCAGCGGGACGGGGACAACCTACGAGCAGTACTTC CGSGTGTTYEQYF
- TRBJ1-1 TRBV24-1 - TGTGCCACCAGTGTCGGGGTGAACACTGAAGCTTTCTTT CATSVGVNTEAFF
- TRBJ2-1 TRBV11-2 TRBD2 TGTGCCAGCGCCTGGGGGACTAGCGGGGGCAATGAGCAGTTCTTC CASAWGTSGGNEQFF
- TRBJ2-3 TRBV19 TRBD2 TGTGCCAGTAGTACCCAAGCGGGGGGACTCACAGATACGCAGTATTTT CASSTQAGGLTDTQYF
- TRBJ1-2 TRBV5-8 - TGTGCCAGCAATGGCGGCTTAGAGGGGCGTACTAACTATGGCTACACCTTC CASNGGLEGRTNYGYTF
- TRBJ1-2 TRBV20-1 - TGCAGTGCTGAGGAGGGAAACTATGGCTACACCTTC CSAEEGNYGYTF
- TRBJ1-4 TRBV7-2 TRBD1 TGTGCCAGCAGCTTAGACAGGGGGCTTAATGAAAAACTGTTTTTT CASSLDRGLNEKLFF
- TRBJ2-7 TRBV15 TRBD2 TGTGCCACCAGCAGAATTGGCAAGCGGGGGGACAATGAGCAGTACTTC CATSRIGKRGDNEQYF
few TRBJ2-3 TRBV2 TRBD2 TGTGCCAGCAGTGAGGAGGTAGCGGGATCCGGTACGCAGTATTTT CASSEEVAGSGTQYF
- TRBJ2-3 TRBV7-6 - TGTGCCAGCAGCTTAGCGGGGCCTAGTTGGGATACGCAGTATTTT CASSLAGPSWDTQYF
- TRBJ2-2 TRBV2 - TGTGCCAGCAGTGAAGCGCGCGGGGTGGGCGGGGAGCTGTTTTTT CASSEARGVGGELFF
many TRBJ2-1 TRBV7-2 - TGTGCCAGCAGCATGTTGGGGGGCTTTAACAATGAGCAGTTCTTC CASSMLGGFNNEQFF